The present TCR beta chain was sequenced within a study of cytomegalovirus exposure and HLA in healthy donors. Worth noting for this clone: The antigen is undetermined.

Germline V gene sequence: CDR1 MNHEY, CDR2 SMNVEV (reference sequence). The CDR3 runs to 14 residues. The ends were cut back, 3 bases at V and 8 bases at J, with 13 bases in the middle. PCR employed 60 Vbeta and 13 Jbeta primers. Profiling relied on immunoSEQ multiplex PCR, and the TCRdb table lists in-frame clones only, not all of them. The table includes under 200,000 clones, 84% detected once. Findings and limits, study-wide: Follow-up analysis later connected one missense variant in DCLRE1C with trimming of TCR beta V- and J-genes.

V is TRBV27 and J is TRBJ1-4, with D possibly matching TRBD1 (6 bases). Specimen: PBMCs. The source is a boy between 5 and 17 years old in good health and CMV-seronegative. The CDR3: CASSLDRAREKLFF. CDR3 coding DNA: TGTGCCAGCAGTTTGGACAGAGCGAGGGAAAAACTGTTTTTT.